This TCR beta chain derives from a study of T cells in Graves' hyperthyroidism and ophthalmopathy. The overall study: Peripheral blood was taken when the disease was first diagnosed, before any treatment began.

There were TCR beta CDR3 regions amplified from RNA transcripts. The study used the HTBI primer set for a first-round RT-PCR of the TCR CDR3. TCRdb fed the multiplex PCR reads into MiXCR, producing one record per CDR3 protein. The profile shows 350,000 to 400,000 distinct CDR3 sequences, more than 12% of them singletons. Trimming shortened V by 2 bases and J by 7 bases, and 9 bases separated the two germline ends. The germline V gene has CDR1 MDHEN and CDR2 SYDVKM. There are 14 residues in the CDR3. Reasons for excluding patients were uncontrolled infection, other autoimmune disease, pregnancy or lactation.

This receptor was identified in a woman in her twenties or thirties with Graves' hyperthyroidism. The chain carries TRBV28 and TRBJ1-6; D is unclear. Sequencing was done on a sample of blood. The CDR3 DNA follows: TGTGCCAGCAGTTTAGTGAGGGCCAATTCACCCCTCCACTTT. Translated, it gives CASSLVRANSPLHF. The whole variable domain, remainder taken from reference TRBV28 and TRBJ1-6, is DVKVTQSSRYLVKRTGEKVFLECVQDMDHENMFWYRQDPGLGLRLIYFSYDVKMKEKGDIPEGYSVSREKKERFSLILESASTNQTSMYLCASSLVRANSPLHFGNGTRLTVT.